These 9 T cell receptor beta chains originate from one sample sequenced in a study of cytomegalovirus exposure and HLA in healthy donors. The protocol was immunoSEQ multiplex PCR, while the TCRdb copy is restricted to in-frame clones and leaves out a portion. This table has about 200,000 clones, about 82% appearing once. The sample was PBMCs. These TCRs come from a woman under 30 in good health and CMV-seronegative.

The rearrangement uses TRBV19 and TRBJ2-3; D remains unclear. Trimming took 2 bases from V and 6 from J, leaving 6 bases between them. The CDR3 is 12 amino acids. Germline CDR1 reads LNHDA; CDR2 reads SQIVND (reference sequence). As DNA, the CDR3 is TGTGCCAGTAGTATATCCCGGGATACGCAGTATTTT. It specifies CASSISRDTQYF.

CDR3 coding DNA: TGTGCTAGTGGTTTGGTGATGAGGGGGGGGACCGGGGAGCTGTTTTTT. Translation: CASGLVMRGGTGELFF. The rearrangement links TRBV12-5 to TRBJ2-2; a weak D match, TRBD2 (7 bases). CDR3 length equals 16 residues. Germline loops: CDR1 LGHNT, CDR2 FRNRAP. The V end lost 0 bases, the J end lost 5 bases, and 13 bases lay between the germline ends.

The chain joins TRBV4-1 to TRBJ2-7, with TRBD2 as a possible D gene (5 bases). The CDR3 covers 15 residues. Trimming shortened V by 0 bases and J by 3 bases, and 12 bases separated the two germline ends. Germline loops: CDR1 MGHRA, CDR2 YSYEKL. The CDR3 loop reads CASSQESGEGYEQYF. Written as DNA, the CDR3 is TGCGCCAGCAGCCAAGAATCCGGGGAAGGCTACGAGCAGTACTTC.

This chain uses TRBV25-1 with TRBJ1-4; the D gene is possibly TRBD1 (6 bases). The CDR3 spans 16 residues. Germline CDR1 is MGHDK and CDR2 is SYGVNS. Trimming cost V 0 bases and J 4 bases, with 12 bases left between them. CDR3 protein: CASSEYGDTYNEKLFF. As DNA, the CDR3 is TGTGCCAGCAGTGAATATGGGGACACCTATAATGAAAAACTGTTTTTT.

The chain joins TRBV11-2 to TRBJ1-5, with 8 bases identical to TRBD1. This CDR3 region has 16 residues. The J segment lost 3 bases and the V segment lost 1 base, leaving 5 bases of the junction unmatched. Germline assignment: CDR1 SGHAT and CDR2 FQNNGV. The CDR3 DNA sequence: TGTGCCAGCAGCTTAGGGAGACAGGGGTACAATCAGCCCCAGCATTTT. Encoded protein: CASSLGRQGYNQPQHF.

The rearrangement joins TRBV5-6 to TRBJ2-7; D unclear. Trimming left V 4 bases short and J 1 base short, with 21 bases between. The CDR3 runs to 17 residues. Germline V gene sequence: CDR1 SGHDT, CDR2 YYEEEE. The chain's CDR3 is CASSHYPQTAISYEQYF. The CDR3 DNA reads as TGTGCCAGCAGCCACTACCCCCAGACGGCAATATCCTACGAGCAGTACTTC.

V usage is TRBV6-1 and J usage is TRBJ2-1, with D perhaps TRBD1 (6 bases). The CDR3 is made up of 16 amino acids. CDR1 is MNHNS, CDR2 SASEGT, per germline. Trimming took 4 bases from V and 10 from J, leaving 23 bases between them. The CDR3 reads CASSVGRDTRRREQFF. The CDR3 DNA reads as TGTGCCAGCAGTGTCGGCCGGGACACACGTCGACGCGAGCAGTTCTTC.

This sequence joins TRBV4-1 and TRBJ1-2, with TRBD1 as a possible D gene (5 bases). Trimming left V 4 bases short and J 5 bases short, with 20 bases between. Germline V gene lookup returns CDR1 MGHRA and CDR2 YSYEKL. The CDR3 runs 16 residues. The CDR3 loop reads CASSPRAGGVPYGYTF. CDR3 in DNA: TGCGCCAGCAGCCCCAGGGCCGGCGGGGTTCCTTATGGCTACACCTTC.

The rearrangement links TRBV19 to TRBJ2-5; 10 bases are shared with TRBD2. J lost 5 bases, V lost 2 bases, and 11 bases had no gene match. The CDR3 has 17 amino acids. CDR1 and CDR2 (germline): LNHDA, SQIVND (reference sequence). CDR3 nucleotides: TGTGCCAGTAGTATAAGGGTGAGACTAGCGGGCGGGGAGACCCAGTACTTC. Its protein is CASSIRVRLAGGETQYF.